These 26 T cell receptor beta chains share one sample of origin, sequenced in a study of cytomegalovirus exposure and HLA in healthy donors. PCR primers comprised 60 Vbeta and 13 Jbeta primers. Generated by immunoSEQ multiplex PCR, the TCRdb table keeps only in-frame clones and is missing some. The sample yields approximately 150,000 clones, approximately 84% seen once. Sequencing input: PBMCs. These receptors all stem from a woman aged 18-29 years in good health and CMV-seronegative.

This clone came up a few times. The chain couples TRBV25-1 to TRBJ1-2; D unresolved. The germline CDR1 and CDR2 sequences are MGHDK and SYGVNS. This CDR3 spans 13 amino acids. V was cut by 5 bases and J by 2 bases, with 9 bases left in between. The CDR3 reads CASSPGTNYGYTF. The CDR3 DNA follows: TGTGCCAGCAGTCCAGGTACCAACTATGGCTACACCTTC.

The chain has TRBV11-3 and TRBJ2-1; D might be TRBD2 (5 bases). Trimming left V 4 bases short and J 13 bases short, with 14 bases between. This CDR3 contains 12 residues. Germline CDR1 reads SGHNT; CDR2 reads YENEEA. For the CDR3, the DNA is TGTGCCAGCAGCTCTACCGGGGTCGCACAGTTCTTC. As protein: CASSSTGVAQFF.

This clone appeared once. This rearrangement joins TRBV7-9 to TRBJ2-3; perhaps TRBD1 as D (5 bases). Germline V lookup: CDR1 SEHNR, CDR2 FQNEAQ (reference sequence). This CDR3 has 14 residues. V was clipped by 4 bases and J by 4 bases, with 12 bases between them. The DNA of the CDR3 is TGTGCCAGCAGCTGGGGCCCCACCCCAGATACGCAGTATTTT. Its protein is CASSWGPTPDTQYF.

In nucleotides, the CDR3 is TGTGCCAGCTGCGACAGCCTGCGGGGGAACTATGGCTACACCTTC. It specifies CASCDSLRGNYGYTF. The J gene is TRBJ1-2, the V gene TRBV6-5, with D perhaps TRBD1 (5 bases). V was shortened by 8 bases and J by 2 bases, with 18 bases between the two germline ends. There are 15 residues in the CDR3. Germline-derived CDR1 and CDR2 are MNHEY and SVGAGI.

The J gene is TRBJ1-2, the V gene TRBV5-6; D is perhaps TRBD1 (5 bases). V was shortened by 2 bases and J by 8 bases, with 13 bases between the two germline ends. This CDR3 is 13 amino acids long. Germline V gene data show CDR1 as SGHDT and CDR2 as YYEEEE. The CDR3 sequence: CASSFAGPMGYTF. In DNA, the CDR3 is TGTGCCAGCAGCTTCGCGGGGCCTATGGGCTACACCTTC.

The CDR3 nucleotides read TGTGCCAGCAGTCCTATCCCCCTAGCGGGGAACACCGGGGAGCTGTTTTTT. It encodes CASSPIPLAGNTGELFF. The genes are TRBV27 and TRBJ2-2; TRBD2 matches 8 bases. The trim removed 5 bases at V and 1 base at J, leaving 9 bases unmatched. Germline lookup yields CDR1 MNHEY and CDR2 SMNVEV (reference sequence). This CDR3 comprises 17 residues.

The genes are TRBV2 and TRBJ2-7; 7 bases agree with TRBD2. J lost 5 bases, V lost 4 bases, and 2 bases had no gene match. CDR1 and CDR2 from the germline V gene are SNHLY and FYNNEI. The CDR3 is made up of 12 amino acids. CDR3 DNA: TGTGCCAGCAGTGGGGGGGGAAACGAGCAGTACTTC. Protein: CASSGGGNEQYF.

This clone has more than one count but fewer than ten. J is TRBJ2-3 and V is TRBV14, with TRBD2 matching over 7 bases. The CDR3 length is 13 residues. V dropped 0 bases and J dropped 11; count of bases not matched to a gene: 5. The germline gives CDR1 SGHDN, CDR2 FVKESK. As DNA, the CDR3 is TGTGCCAGCAGCCAAGATTTGGGCGGGAGGCAGTATTTT. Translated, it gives CASSQDLGGRQYF.

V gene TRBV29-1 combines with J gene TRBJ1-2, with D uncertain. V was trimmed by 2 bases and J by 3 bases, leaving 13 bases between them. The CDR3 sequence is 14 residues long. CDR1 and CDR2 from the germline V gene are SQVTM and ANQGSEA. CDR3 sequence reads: CSVESRYRDYGYTF. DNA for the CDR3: TGCAGCGTTGAAAGTCGATACCGAGACTATGGCTACACCTTC. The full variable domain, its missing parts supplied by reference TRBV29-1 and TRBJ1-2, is SAVISQKPSRDICQRGTSLTIQCQVDSQVTMMFWYRQQPGQSLTLIATANQGSEATYESGFVIDKFPISRPNLTFSTLTVSNMSPEDSSIYLCSVESRYRDYGYTFGSGTRLTVV.

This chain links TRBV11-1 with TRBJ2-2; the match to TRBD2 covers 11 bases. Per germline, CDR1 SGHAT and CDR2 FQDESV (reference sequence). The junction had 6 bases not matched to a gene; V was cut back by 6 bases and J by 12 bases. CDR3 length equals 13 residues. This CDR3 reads CASRARLAGKLFF. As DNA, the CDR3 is TGTGCCAGCAGAGCTAGACTAGCGGGAAAGCTGTTTTTT.

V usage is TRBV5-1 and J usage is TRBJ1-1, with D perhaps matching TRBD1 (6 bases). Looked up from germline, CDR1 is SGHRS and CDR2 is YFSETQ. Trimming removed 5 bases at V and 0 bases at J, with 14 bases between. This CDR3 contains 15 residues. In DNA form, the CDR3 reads TGCGCCAGCAGTGCAGGGGACATTATGAACACTGAAGCTTTCTTT. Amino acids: CASSAGDIMNTEAFF.

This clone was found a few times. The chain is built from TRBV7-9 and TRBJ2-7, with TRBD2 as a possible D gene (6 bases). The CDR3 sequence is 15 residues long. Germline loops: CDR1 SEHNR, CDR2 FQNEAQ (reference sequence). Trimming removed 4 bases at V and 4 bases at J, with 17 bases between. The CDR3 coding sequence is TGTGCCAGCAGCTCCGGGACTTCTAGAATTTACGAGCAGTACTTC. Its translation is CASSSGTSRIYEQYF.

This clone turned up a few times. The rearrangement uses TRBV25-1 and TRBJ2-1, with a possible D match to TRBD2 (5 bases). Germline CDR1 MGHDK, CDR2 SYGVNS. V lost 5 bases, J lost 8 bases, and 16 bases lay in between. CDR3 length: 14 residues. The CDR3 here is CASSTRGEGYEQFF. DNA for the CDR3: TGTGCCAGCAGTACCCGTGGAGAGGGCTATGAGCAGTTCTTC.

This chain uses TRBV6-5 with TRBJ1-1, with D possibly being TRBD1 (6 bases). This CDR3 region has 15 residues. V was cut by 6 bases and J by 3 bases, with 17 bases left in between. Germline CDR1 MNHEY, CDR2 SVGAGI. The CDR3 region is CASRSKSTGYTEAFF. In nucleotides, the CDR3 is TGTGCCAGCAGATCCAAATCAACAGGGTACACTGAAGCTTTCTTT.

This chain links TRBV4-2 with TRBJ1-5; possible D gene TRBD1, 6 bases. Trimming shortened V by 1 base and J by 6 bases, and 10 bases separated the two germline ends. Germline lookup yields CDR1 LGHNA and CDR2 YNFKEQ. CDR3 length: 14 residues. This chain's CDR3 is CASSQGGQSQPQHF. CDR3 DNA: TGTGCCAGCAGCCAAGGGGGGCAGTCTCAGCCCCAGCATTTT.

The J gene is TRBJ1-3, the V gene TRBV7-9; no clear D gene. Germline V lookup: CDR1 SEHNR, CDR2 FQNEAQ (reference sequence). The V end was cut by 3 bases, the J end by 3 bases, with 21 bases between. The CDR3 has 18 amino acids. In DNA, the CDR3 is TGTGCCAGCAGCTTTCATCGCGATTCTCCCGGAGGTGGAAACACCATATATTTT. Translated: CASSFHRDSPGGGNTIYF.

This CDR3 is CSSTTGSHYGYTF. The CDR3 DNA sequence: TGCAGCTCAACGACAGGGTCCCACTATGGCTACACCTTC. This rearrangement joins TRBV29-1 to TRBJ1-2; 7 nucleotides align to TRBD1. There are 13 residues in the CDR3. V gave up 8 bases and J gave up 3 bases; unmatched junction bases: 9. Germline CDR1 SQVTM, CDR2 ANQGSEA. Based on the CDR3 plus reference TRBV29-1 and TRBJ1-2, the full variable domain is SAVISQKPSRDICQRGTSLTIQCQVDSQVTMMFWYRQQPGQSLTLIATANQGSEATYESGFVIDKFPISRPNLTFSTLTVSNMSPEDSSIYLCSSTTGSHYGYTFGSGTRLTVV.

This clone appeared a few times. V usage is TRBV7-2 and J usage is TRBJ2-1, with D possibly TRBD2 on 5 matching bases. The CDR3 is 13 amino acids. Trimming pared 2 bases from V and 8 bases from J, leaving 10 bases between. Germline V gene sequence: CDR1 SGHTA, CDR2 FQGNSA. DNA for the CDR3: TGTGCCAGCAGCTTACCTAGCTCCCATGAGCAGTTCTTC. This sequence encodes CASSLPSSHEQFF.

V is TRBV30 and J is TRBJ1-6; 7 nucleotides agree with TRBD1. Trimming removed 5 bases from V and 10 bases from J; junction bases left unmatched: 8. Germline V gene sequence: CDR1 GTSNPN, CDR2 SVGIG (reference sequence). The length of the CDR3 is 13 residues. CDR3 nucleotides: TGTGCCTGGCACAGGGGTCCATACTCACCCCTCCACTTT. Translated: CAWHRGPYSPLHF.

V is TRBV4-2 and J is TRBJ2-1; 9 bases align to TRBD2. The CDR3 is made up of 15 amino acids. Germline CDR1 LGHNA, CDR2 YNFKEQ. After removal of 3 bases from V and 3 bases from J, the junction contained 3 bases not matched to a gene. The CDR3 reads CASSQTSGYYNEQFF. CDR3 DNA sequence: TGTGCCAGCAGCCAGACTAGCGGTTACTACAATGAGCAGTTCTTC.

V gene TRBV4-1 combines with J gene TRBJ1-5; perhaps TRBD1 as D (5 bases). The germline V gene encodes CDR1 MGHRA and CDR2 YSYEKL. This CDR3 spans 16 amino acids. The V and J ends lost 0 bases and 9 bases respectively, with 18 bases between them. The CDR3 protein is CASSQEKDIPPSPQHF. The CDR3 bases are TGCGCCAGCAGCCAAGAGAAGGACATTCCCCCTTCGCCCCAGCATTTT.

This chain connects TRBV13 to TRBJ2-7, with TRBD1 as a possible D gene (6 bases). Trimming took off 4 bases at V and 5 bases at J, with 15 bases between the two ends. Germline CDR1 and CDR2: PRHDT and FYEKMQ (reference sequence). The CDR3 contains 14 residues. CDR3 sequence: CASSSGQSAHEQYF. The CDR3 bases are TGTGCCAGCAGCTCAGGACAGTCCGCCCACGAGCAGTACTTC.

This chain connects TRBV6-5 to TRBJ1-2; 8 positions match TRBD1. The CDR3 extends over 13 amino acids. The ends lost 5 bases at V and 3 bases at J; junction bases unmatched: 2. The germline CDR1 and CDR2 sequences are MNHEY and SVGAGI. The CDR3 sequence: CASSLTGDYGYTF. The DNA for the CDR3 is TGTGCCAGCAGTCTGACAGGGGACTATGGCTACACCTTC.

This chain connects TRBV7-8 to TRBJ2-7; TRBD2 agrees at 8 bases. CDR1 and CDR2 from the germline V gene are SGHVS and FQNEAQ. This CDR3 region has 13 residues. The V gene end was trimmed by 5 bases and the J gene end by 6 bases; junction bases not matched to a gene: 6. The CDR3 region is CASSRTSWGEQYF. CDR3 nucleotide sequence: TGTGCCAGCAGCCGGACTAGCTGGGGCGAGCAGTACTTC.

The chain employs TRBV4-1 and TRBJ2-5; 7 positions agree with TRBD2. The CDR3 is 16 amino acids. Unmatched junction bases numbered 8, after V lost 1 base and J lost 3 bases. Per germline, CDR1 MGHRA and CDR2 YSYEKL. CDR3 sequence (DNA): TGCGCCAGCAGCCAAGGTCCTAGCGGAGCTAAAGAGACCCAGTACTTC. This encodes CASSQGPSGAKETQYF.

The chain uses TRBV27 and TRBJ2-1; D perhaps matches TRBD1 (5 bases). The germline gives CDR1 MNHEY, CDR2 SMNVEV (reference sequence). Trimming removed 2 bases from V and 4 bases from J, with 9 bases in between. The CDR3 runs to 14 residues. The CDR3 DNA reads TGTGCCAGCAGTTTACAGGGTGGTTACAATGAGCAGTTCTTC. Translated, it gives CASSLQGGYNEQFF.